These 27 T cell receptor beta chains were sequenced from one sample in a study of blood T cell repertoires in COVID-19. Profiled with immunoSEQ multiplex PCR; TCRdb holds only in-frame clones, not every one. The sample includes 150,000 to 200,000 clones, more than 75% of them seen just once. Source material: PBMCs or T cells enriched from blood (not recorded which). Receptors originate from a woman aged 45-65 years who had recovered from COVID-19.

The CDR3 loop reads CASSLSGLGRDEQFF. DNA of the CDR3: TGTGCCAGCAGTTTATCAGGACTAGGACGGGATGAGCAGTTCTTC. The chain is built from TRBV28 and TRBJ2-1, with TRBD2 matching 7 bases. Per germline, CDR1 MDHEN and CDR2 SYDVKM. The J segment lost 8 bases and the V segment lost 1 base, leaving 8 bases of the junction unmatched. The CDR3 has 15 amino acids.

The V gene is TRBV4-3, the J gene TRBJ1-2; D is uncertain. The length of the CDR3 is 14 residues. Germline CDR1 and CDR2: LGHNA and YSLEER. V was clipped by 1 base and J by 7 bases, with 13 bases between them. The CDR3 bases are TGCGCCAGCAGCCAAGTTACCGGGTCGGGTGGCTACACCTTC. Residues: CASSQVTGSGGYTF.

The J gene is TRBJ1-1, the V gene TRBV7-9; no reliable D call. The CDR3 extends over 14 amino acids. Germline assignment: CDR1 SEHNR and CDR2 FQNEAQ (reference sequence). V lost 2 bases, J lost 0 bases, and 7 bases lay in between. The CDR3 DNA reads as TGTGCCAGCAGCTTAAGTGCTATGAACACTGAAGCTTTCTTT. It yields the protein CASSLSAMNTEAFF.

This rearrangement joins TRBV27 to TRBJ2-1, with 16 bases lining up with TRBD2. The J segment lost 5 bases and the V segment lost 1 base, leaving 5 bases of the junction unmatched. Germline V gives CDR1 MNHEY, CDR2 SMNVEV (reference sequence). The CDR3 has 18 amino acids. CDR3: CASSLFGTSGRAHNEQFF. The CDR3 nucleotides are TGTGCCAGCAGTTTATTCGGGACTAGCGGGAGGGCGCACAATGAGCAGTTCTTC.

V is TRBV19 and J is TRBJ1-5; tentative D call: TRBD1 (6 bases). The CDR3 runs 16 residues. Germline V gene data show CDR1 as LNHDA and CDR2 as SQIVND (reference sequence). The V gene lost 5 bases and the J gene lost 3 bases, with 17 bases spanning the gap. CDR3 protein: CASSSVPRGDNQPQHF. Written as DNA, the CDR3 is TGTGCCAGTAGTTCCGTCCCCAGGGGAGACAATCAGCCCCAGCATTTT. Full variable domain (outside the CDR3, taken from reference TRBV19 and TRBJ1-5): DGGITQSPKYLFRKEGQNVTLSCEQNLNHDAMYWYRQDPGQGLRLIYYSQIVNDFQKGDIAEGYSVSREKKESFPLTVTSAQKNPTAFYLCASSSVPRGDNQPQHFGDGTRLSIL.

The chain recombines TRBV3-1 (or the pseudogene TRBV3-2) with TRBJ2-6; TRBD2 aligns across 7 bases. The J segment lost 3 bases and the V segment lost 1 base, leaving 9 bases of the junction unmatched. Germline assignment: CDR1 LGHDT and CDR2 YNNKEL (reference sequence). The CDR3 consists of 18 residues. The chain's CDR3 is CASSQVSAGVRGANVLTF. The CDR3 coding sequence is TGTGCCAGCAGCCAAGTTTCGGCGGGAGTTCGTGGGGCCAACGTCCTGACTTTC.

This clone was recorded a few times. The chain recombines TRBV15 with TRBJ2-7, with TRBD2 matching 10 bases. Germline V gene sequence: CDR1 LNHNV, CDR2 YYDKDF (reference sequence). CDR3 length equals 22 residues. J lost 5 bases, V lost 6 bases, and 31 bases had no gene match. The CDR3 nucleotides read TGTGCCACCAGGGGAATAGGACCGGATGGCTTAGCGGGAGGAACTCGTCCGAACGAGCAGTACTTC. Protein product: CATRGIGPDGLAGGTRPNEQYF.

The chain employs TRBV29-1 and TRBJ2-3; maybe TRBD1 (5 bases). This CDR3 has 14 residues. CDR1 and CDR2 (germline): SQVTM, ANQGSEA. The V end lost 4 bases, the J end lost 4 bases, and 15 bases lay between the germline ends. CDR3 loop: CSVVGQGKADTQYF. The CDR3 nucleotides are TGCAGCGTTGTCGGCCAGGGAAAAGCAGATACGCAGTATTTT.

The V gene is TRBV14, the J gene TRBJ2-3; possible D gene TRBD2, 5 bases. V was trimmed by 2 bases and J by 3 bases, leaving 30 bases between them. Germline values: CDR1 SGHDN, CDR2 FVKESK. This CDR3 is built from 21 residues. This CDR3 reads CASSQKPRARTFPSRTDTQYF. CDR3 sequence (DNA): TGTGCCAGCAGCCAAAAGCCCCGGGCCAGGACCTTTCCTAGCAGGACAGATACGCAGTATTTT. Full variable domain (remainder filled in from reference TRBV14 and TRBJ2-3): EAGVTQFPSHSVIEKGQTVTLRCDPISGHDNLYWYRRVMGKEIKFLLHFVKESKQDESGMPNNRFLAERTGGTYSTLKVQPAELEDSGVYFCASSQKPRARTFPSRTDTQYFGPGTRLTVL.

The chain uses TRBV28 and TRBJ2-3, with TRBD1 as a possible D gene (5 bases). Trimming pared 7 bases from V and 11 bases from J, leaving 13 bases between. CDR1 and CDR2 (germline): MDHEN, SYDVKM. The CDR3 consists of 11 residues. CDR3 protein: CASKDSRKQYF. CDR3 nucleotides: TGTGCCAGCAAAGACAGCCGTAAGCAGTATTTT.

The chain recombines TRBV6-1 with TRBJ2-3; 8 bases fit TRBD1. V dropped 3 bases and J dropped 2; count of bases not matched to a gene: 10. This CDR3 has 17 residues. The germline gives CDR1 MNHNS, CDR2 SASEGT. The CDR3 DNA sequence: TGTGCCAGCAGTGACCTCTTACCGGGACAGGACACAGATACGCAGTATTTT. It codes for CASSDLLPGQDTDTQYF.

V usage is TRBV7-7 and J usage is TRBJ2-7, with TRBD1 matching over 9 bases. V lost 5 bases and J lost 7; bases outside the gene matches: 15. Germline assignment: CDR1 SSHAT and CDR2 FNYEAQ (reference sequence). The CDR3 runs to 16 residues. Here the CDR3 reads CASSARADRGVGEQYF. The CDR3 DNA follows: TGTGCCAGCAGCGCTCGGGCGGACAGGGGAGTCGGAGAGCAGTACTTC.

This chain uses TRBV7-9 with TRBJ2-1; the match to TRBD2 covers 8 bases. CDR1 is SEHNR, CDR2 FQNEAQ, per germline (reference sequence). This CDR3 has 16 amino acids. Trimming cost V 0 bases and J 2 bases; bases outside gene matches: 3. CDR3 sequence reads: CASSLALLAAYNEQFF. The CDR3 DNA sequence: TGTGCCAGCAGCTTAGCGCTACTAGCGGCCTACAATGAGCAGTTCTTC.

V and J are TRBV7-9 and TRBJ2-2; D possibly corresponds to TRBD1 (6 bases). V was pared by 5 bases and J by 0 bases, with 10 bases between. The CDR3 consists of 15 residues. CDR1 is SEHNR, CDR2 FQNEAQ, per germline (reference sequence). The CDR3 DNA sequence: TGTGCCAGCAGCCCTAGGGGGTCGAACACCGGGGAGCTGTTTTTT. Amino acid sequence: CASSPRGSNTGELFF.

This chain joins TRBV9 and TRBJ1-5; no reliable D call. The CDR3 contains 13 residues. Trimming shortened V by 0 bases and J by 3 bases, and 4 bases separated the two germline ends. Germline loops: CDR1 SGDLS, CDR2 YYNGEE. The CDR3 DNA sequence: TGTGCCAGCAGCGTAGGGCTCAATCAGCCCCAGCATTTT. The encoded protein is CASSVGLNQPQHF.

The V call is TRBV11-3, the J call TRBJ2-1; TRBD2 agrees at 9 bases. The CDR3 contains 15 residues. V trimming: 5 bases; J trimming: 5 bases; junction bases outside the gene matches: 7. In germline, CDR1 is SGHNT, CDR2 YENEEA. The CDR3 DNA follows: TGTGCCAGCAGCCAACTAGCGGGTCCCAACAATGAGCAGTTCTTC. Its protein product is CASSQLAGPNNEQFF.

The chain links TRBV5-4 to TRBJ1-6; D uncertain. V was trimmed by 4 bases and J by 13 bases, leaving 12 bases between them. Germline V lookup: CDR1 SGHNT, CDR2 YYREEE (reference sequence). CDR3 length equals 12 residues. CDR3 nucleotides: TGTGCCAGCAGCCCCGGGAGACCCCCCCTCCACTTT. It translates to CASSPGRPPLHF.

The CDR3 nucleotides are TGTGCCAGCAGCGTCGGGACAGAGACCTACGAGCAGTACTTC. It codes for CASSVGTETYEQYF. This chain connects TRBV9 to TRBJ2-7, with 7 bases identical to TRBD1. CDR1 and CDR2 (germline): SGDLS, YYNGEE. Trimming at V came to 2 bases and at J to 2 bases, leaving 4 bases not matched to a gene. The CDR3 loop spans 14 amino acids.

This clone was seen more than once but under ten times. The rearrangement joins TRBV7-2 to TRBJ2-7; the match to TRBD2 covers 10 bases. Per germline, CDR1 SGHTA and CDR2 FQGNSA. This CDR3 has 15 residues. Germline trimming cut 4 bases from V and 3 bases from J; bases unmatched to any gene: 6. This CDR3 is CASSSSGLASYEQYF. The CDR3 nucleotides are TGTGCCAGCAGCTCTTCGGGACTAGCGAGCTACGAGCAGTACTTC.

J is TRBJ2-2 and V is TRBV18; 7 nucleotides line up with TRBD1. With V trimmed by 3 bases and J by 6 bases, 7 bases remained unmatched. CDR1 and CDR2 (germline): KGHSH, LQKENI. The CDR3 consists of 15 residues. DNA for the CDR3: TGTGCCAGCTCACCCCCGGAAGGGGGCGCCGGGGAGCTGTTTTTT. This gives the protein CASSPPEGGAGELFF.

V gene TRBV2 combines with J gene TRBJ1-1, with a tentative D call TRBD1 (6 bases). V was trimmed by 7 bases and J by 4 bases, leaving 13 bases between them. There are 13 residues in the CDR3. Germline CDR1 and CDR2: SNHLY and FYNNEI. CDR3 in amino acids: CASTIGGGTEAFF. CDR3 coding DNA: TGTGCCAGCACCATAGGGGGGGGCACTGAAGCTTTCTTT. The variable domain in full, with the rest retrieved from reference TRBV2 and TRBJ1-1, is EPEVTQTPSHQVTQMGQEVILRCVPISNHLYFYWYRQILGQKVEFLVSFYNNEISEKSEIFDDQFSVERPDGSNFTLKIRSTKLEDSAMYFCASTIGGGTEAFFGQGTRLTVV.

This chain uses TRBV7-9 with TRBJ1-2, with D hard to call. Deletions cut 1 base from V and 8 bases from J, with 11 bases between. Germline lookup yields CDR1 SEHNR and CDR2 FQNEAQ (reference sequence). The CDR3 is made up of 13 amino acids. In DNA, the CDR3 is TGTGCCAGCAGCTTAGAACGGGGTGGAGGCTACACCTTC. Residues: CASSLERGGGYTF.

CDR3 DNA sequence: TGTGCCAGCAGCCCAACCCCAGACAGGGACTATGGCTACACCTTC. This translates into CASSPTPDRDYGYTF. The chain uses TRBV7-3 and TRBJ1-2; 7 bases are a match to TRBD1. The CDR3 runs to 15 residues. Germline V lookup: CDR1 SGHTA, CDR2 FQGTGA. V gave up 5 bases and J gave up 3 bases; unmatched junction bases: 9.

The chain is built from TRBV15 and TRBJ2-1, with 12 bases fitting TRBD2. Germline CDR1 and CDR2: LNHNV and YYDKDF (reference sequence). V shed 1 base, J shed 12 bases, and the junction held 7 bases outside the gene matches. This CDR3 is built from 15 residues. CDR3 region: CATSRGLAGEGGQFF. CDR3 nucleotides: TGTGCCACCAGCAGAGGACTAGCGGGAGAGGGTGGGCAGTTCTTC.

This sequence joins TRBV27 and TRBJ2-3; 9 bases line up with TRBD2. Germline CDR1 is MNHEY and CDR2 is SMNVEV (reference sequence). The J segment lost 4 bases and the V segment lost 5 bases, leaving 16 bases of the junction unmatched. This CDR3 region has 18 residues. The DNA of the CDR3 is TGTGCCAGCAGTCCCCTAACTCGGACTAGCGACAAGGCAGATACGCAGTATTTT. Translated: CASSPLTRTSDKADTQYF.

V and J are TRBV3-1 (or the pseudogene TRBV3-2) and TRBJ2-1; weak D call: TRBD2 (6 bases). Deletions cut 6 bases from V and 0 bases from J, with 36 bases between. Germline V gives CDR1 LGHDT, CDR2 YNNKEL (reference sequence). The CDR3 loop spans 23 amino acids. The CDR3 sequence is CASRTTSPPRFAGNTSSYNEQFF. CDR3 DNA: TGTGCCAGCAGAACCACTTCCCCGCCTCGTTTCGCGGGAAATACTAGCTCCTACAATGAGCAGTTCTTC.

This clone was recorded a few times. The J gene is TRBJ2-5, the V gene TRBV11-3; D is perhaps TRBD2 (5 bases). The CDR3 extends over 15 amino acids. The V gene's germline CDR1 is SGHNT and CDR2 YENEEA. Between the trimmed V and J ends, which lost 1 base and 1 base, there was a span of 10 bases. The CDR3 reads CASSLGLAAQETQYF. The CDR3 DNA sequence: TGTGCCAGCAGCTTAGGTCTAGCAGCCCAAGAGACCCAGTACTTC.